Described below is a single T cell receptor (beta chain) sequence and its context. The CDR3 extends over 18 amino acids. Looked up from germline, CDR1 is MNHEY and CDR2 is SMNVEV (reference sequence). With a J-beta primer mix and a sample-barcoded 5' primer, a second PCR ran 7 to 11 cycles. TCRdb analysed the 5' RACE reads with MiXCR anew, one entry per CDR3 protein. This sample yields roughly 800,000 distinct CDR3 sequences, of which 20% to 30% are seen a single time; approximately 3.7% belongs to the top ten. This specimen comes from a study of blood T cells in healthy people across ages. The data were also submitted as part of a second study, on T cells of mothers and their children.

This chain connects TRBV27 to TRBJ2-7, with TRBD1 matching over 10 bases. The last part of the DNA fits TRBJ2-1 better; the J call may be wrong. The sample comprised blood. The TCR sequence derives from a boy between 5 and 17 years old in good health. The CDR3 DNA reads as TGTGCCAGCAGCCTGCTTTTAGGTGGGACAGGGGAAAGCTACGAGCAGTTCTTC. This gives the protein CASSLLLGGTGESYEQFF.